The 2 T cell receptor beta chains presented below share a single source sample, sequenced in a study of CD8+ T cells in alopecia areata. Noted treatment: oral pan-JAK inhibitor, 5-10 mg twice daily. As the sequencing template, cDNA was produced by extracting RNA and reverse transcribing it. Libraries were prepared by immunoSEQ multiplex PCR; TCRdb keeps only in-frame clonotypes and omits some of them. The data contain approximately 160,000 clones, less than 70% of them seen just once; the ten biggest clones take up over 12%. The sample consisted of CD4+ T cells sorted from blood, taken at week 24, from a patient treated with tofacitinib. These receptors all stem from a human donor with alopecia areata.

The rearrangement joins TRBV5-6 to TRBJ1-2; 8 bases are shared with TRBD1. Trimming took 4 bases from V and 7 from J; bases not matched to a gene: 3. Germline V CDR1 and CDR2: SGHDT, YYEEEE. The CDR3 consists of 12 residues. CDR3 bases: TGTGCCAGCAGCGGTGACAGGGGTGGCTACACCTTC. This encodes CASSGDRGGYTF.

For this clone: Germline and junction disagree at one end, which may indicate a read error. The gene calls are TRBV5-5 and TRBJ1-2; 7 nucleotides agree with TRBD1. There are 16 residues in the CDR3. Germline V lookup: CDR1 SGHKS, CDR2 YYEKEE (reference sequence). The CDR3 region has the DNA TGTGTCAGCAGCTTGTCGGGCGGCTGGACAGGCGATGGCTACACCTTC. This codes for CVSSLSGGWTGDGYTF.